The entry below gives a single T cell receptor (beta chain) sequence along with its context. These data originate in a study of OX40 agonist ivuxolimab in advanced cancers. The CDR3 covers 14 residues. J gave up 4 bases and V 4 bases, and 4 bases lay outside the gene matches. Germline V gives CDR1 MNHEY, CDR2 SMNVEV (reference sequence). This table comes from immunoSEQ multiplex PCR, and its TCRdb copy is limited to in-frame clones, with some not included. The sample has approximately 60,000 clones; roughly 88% are singletons. This specimen consisted of CD4+ or CD8+ T cells sorted from blood, obtained in a trial of the OX40 agonist ivuxolimab. The source is an adult with an advanced solid tumor such as melanoma, head and neck, liver or kidney cancer. The chain uses TRBV27 and TRBJ2-7, with 10 bases lining up with TRBD2. CDR3 region: CASSSEREGYEQYF. The CDR3 DNA reads as TGTGCCAGCAGTTCTGAGCGGGAGGGTTACGAGCAGTACTTC.